This T cell receptor (beta chain) emerged from a study of shared clonotypes between healthy human individuals. Broader study findings: Sharing of clonotypes among donors was expected to vary with sequencing depth.

About this clone itself: What it binds is unknown.

CDR1 is MNHEY and CDR2 is SMNVEV in the germline V gene (reference sequence). This CDR3 has 10 amino acids. The V end was cut by 7 bases, the J end by 6 bases, with 6 bases between. Profiled with immunoSEQ multiplex PCR; TCRdb holds only in-frame clones, not every one. In the table there are roughly 1,000,000 clones, 70% to 80% of which are singletons. The source is a man between 18 and 29 years old in good health. Some clones in this sample may be carry-over from other donors' samples. This chain links TRBV27 with TRBJ2-5, with D unresolved. The sample taken for sequencing was memory CD4+ T cells from PBMCs. The subset here: CD45RA-negative fraction. CDR3 DNA: TGTGCCAGCAAACCACAGACCCAGTACTTC. Translation gives CASKPQTQYF.